The clone carrying this TCR beta chain was seen ten or more times. Its antigen is as yet unknown. This record comes from a study of cytotoxic CD8 clonotypes in ibrutinib-treated CLL. Whole-study context: Response samples were drawn at a median of around 12 months of treatment, range 6 to 36.

Cryopreserved PBMCs yielded approximately 2 micrograms of genomic DNA for TCR beta libraries. TCRdb's copy holds only in-frame clones and misses some; the assay was immunoSEQ multiplex PCR. This sample has approximately 100,000 clones; 55% to 75% occur once, and the top ten carry 37%. Study-level points and caveats: Measured clonality at baseline was greater than in age-matched healthy donors and tracked with circulating CD8+ T-cell counts.

The CDR3 is 13 amino acids. Germline assignment: CDR1 SGHTA and CDR2 FQGNSA. The V end was cut by 1 base, the J end by 3 bases, with 6 bases between. The chain combines TRBV7-2 with TRBJ2-5; no reliable D call. The source was PBMCs, collected after 24 months of ibrutinib treatment. The TCR was taken from a human donor with chronic lymphocytic leukemia. CDR3 amino acids: CASSLVRKETQYF. The CDR3 DNA reads as TGTGCCAGCAGCTTAGTCCGTAAAGAGACCCAGTACTTC.